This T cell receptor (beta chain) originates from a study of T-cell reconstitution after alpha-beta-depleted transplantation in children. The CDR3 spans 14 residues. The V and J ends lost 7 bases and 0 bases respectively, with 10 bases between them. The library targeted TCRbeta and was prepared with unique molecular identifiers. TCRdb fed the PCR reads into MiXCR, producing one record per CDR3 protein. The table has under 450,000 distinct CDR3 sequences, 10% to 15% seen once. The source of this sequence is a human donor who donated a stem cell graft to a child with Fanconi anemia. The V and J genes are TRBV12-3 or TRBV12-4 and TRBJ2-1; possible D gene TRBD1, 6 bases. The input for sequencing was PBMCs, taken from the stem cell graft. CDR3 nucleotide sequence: TGTGCCAGCAACTCGGACAGCTCCTACAATGAGCAGTTCTTC. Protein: CASNSDSSYNEQFF.